Ten or more counts support the clone carrying this T cell receptor beta chain. TCR cDNA molecules each had a unique molecular identifier. TCRdb reprocessed the 5' RACE reads with MiXCR, giving one entry per CDR3 protein. The sample holds some 53,000 distinct CDR3 sequences, 6% to 9% seen once. These data come from a study of spatial heterogeneity in lung cancer. Sample time point: sample taken at primary tumor resection. Whole RNA, isolated from tumor, nontumor lung or frozen PBMC, was sequenced without prior sorting. The specimen was PBMCs, collected at surgery. The sequence derives from a female donor with early-stage non-small cell lung cancer.

As DNA, the CDR3 is TGTGCCAGCAGCTTACAGTTCGGGGGCGGGGTAAAAGCTTTCTTT. This gives the protein CASSLQFGGGVKAFF. The chain has TRBV7-6 and TRBJ1-1, with D possibly being TRBD1 (6 bases). Germline CDR1 reads SGHVS; CDR2 reads FNYEAQ. V gave up 2 bases and J gave up 9 bases, with 19 bases separating them. The CDR3 is 15 residues long.